One and the same sample provided the 12 T cell receptor beta chains below, sequenced in a study of T cell changes during pregnancy in multiple sclerosis. Repertoires were generated with immunoSEQ multiplex PCR, while TCRdb's copy carries only in-frame clones and drops some. The sample carries 93,000 or so clones, 75% to 95% recorded once. The starting material was peripheral blood, obtained before pregnancy. These receptors all stem from a female donor with multiple sclerosis, enrolled in a pregnancy study.

This rearrangement joins TRBV5-1 to TRBJ1-6, with a tentative D call TRBD1 (5 bases). This CDR3 has 14 residues. Trimming left V 4 bases short and J 8 bases short, with 13 bases between. Germline CDR1 reads SGHRS; CDR2 reads YFSETQ. CDR3 loop: CASSPGFRDSPLHF. Here the CDR3 DNA reads TGCGCCAGCAGCCCAGGGTTTAGGGATTCACCCCTCCACTTT.

The CDR3, as DNA: TGTGCCAGCAGCCTCGGGGGGATCCAGTACTTC. Translating gives CASSLGGIQYF. The chain has TRBV27 and TRBJ2-5, with 7 nucleotides matching TRBD2. The CDR3 consists of 11 residues. CDR1 MNHEY and CDR2 SMNVEV come from the germline V gene (reference sequence). V was clipped by 6 bases and J by 10 bases; unmatched bases: 5.

The chain combines TRBV5-1 with TRBJ2-1; D is possibly TRBD2 (6 bases). This CDR3 is 15 amino acids long. Germline lookup yields CDR1 SGHRS and CDR2 YFSETQ. V gave up 0 bases and J gave up 6 bases, with 13 bases separating them. The CDR3 coding sequence is TGCGCCAGCAGCTTGGCGGCAGGGACTCGCAATGAGCAGTTCTTC. This encodes CASSLAAGTRNEQFF.

The chain combines TRBV6-1 with TRBJ2-2; TRBD2 matches at 7 bases. The CDR3 sequence is 15 residues long. CDR1 and CDR2 (germline): MNHNS, SASEGT. With 8 bases clipped from V and 6 bases from J, the junction kept 12 bases outside the gene matches. The CDR3 DNA sequence: TGTGCCAGCGGTTTACTAGCGACCCACCCCGGGGAGCTGTTTTTT. Protein product: CASGLLATHPGELFF.

The chain recombines TRBV23-1 with TRBJ1-6, with 8 bases fitting TRBD1. TRBV23-1 is marked as an open reading frame, function uncertain. Unmatched junction bases numbered 6, after V lost 4 bases and J lost 7 bases. This CDR3 comprises 15 residues. The CDR3 protein is CASSPGTGRNSPLHF. The CDR3 DNA reads TGCGCCAGCAGTCCCGGGACAGGTCGGAATTCACCCCTCCACTTT.

This clone was counted a few times. The rearrangement uses TRBV6-1 and TRBJ1-1, with unresolved D. V lost 2 bases and J lost 12, with 22 bases in between. Germline CDR1 and CDR2: MNHNS and SASEGT. CDR3 length: 15 residues. In nucleotides, the CDR3 is TGTGCCAGCAGTGAACCCGTTCATTCTCTGCGGAAAACTTTCTTT. As protein: CASSEPVHSLRKTFF.

V usage is TRBV27 and J usage is TRBJ1-5; D is ambiguous. Trimming shortened V by 5 bases and J by 7 bases, and 15 bases separated the two germline ends. The CDR3 is 14 amino acids. The germline gives CDR1 MNHEY, CDR2 SMNVEV (reference sequence). The CDR3 spells CASSPGRVGQPQHF. DNA of the CDR3: TGTGCCAGCAGTCCCGGTCGGGTCGGCCAGCCCCAGCATTTT.

The count of this clone is one. The chain couples TRBV21-1 to TRBJ2-7; the DNA was not used to check the table's D call, TRBD1. TRBV21-1 is marked as a pseudogene. CDR3 length equals 17 residues. The CDR3, as DNA: TGTGCCAGCACCCCCAGGATAAGGGACAGGGACTCCTACGAGCAGTACTTC. Its protein is CASTPRIRDRDSYEQYF.

This clone was observed a handful of times. The V call is TRBV6-4, the J call TRBJ2-1; 11 bases are shared with TRBD2. The CDR3 is made up of 15 amino acids. In germline, CDR1 is MRHNA, CDR2 SNTAGT. With 6 bases clipped from V and 8 bases from J, the junction kept 9 bases outside the gene matches. The CDR3 loop reads CASSLLAGATHEQFF. The CDR3 nucleotides are TGTGCCAGCAGCCTACTAGCGGGAGCTACCCATGAGCAGTTCTTC.

The chain joins TRBV5-5 to TRBJ2-7; 7 bases align to TRBD2. This CDR3 region has 13 residues. Germline CDR1 SGHKS, CDR2 YYEKEE (reference sequence). V lost 2 bases, J lost 3 bases, and 2 bases stayed unmatched. This chain's CDR3 is CASSFSGGYEQYF. The CDR3 DNA reads as TGTGCCAGCAGCTTCTCGGGGGGCTACGAGCAGTACTTC.

The chain carries TRBV5-8 and TRBJ1-5; 7 nucleotides line up with TRBD1. This CDR3 region has 15 residues. Trimming cost V 4 bases and J 7 bases; bases outside gene matches: 11. CDR1 is SGHTS, CDR2 YDEGEE, per germline. Here the CDR3 reads CASSPLTGAAQPQHF. CDR3 nucleotides: TGTGCCAGCAGCCCGCTAACAGGGGCAGCCCAGCCCCAGCATTTT.

This sequence joins TRBV4-1 and TRBJ1-1; D uncertain. V gave up 6 bases and J gave up 1 base, with 9 bases separating them. This CDR3 has 13 residues. The germline V gene has CDR1 MGHRA and CDR2 YSYEKL. CDR3 protein: CASSRRGNTEAFF. For the CDR3, the DNA is TGCGCCAGCAGTCGACGAGGGAACACTGAAGCTTTCTTT.